The 14 T cell receptor beta chains below all came from one sample that was sequenced in a study of T cell repertoires in cytomegalovirus infection. For these receptors, no antigen is known. MiXCR, run by TCRdb on the reads, gives a single entry per CDR3 protein. The sample includes approximately 220,000 distinct CDR3 sequences, less than 50% of them seen just once. Sequencing was performed on CD8+ T cells from cultured PBMCs, taken from culture after CMV antigen stimulation. These receptors all come from a human donor in good health (CMV status not recorded). Some clones in this sample may be carry-over from other donors' samples.

There are a few counts of this clonotype. V gene TRBV12-3 or TRBV12-4 combines with J gene TRBJ2-5; 7 nucleotides agree with TRBD1. The CDR3 has 14 residues. The V and J ends lost 4 bases and 3 bases, in that order; junction bases with no gene match: 5. The CDR3 sequence is CASSSSTGKETQYF. In DNA, the CDR3 is TGTGCCAGCAGTTCCTCGACAGGGAAAGAGACCCAGTACTTC.

This clonotype came up a few times. The chain links TRBV28 to TRBJ1-5; TRBD1 matches at 8 bases. V was pared by 5 bases and J by 7 bases, with 10 bases of the junction left unmatched. CDR3 size: 15 residues. From germline, CDR1 is MDHEN and CDR2 SYDVKM. CDR3 nucleotides: TGTGCCAGCAGTGAGACCCCAGGGGGCAGCCAGCCCCAGCATTTT. Its protein product is CASSETPGGSQPQHF.

The V and J genes are TRBV28 and TRBJ2-5; D is possibly TRBD2 (6 bases). Germline assignment: CDR1 MDHEN and CDR2 SYDVKM. V lost 7 bases, J lost 3 bases, and 18 bases lay in between. The CDR3 is 15 residues long. The chain's CDR3 is CASNPPGRREETQYF. CDR3 bases: TGTGCCAGCAATCCACCGGGCCGGAGGGAAGAGACCCAGTACTTC. Variable domain in full (rest from reference TRBV28 and TRBJ2-5): DVKVTQSSRYLVKRTGEKVFLECVQDMDHENMFWYRQDPGLGLRLIYFSYDVKMKEKGDIPEGYSVSREKKERFSLILESASTNQTSMYLCASNPPGRREETQYFGPGTRLLVL.

This chain links TRBV10-3 with TRBJ2-1; 8 bases fit TRBD2. The CDR3 runs to 13 residues. J was trimmed by 6 bases and V by 8 bases; bases with no gene match: 6. The V gene's germline CDR1 is ENHRY and CDR2 SYGVKD. CDR3 DNA: TGTGCCATCCTGGGACTAGGGGTCAATGAGCAGTTCTTC. Amino acids: CAILGLGVNEQFF.

This clonotype was detected only a few times. V gene TRBV12-3 or TRBV12-4 combines with J gene TRBJ1-5, with D hard to call. This CDR3 has 15 amino acids. The V end lost 3 bases, the J end lost 0 bases, and 9 bases lay between the germline ends. This CDR3 is CASSFYMNSNQPQHF. The CDR3 nucleotides read TGTGCCAGCAGTTTTTATATGAATAGCAATCAGCCCCAGCATTTT.

Points on this clonotype: Since no conserved phenylalanine or tryptophan closes the CDR3, a read error is the likely cause. The chain joins TRBV7-6 to TRBJ1-1; D may be TRBD1 (5 bases). Germline V gene data show CDR1 as SGHVS and CDR2 as FNYEAQ. V was clipped by 1 base and J by 1 base, with 10 bases between them. This CDR3 comprises 15 residues. This CDR3 reads CASSLGGQGNTEAFY. For the CDR3, the DNA is TGTGCCAGCAGCTTAGGAGGCCAGGGGAACACTGAAGCTTTCTAT.

This clonotype has more than one count but fewer than ten. The V call is TRBV28, the J call TRBJ2-7; maybe TRBD1 (5 bases). CDR3 size: 13 residues. Germline V gives CDR1 MDHEN, CDR2 SYDVKM. The V end was cut by 8 bases, the J end by 7 bases, with 18 bases between. This CDR3 is CASGAGSMTEQYF. CDR3 coding DNA: TGTGCCAGCGGGGCAGGTAGCATGACAGAGCAGTACTTC.

The CDR3 bases are TGTGCCAGCCAACCCGGGGCTCACAATGAGCAGTTCTTC. Its protein product is CASQPGAHNEQFF. This sequence joins TRBV27 and TRBJ2-1; D possibly uses TRBD1 or TRBD2 (5 bases each). The CDR3 has 13 residues. V shed 8 bases and J shed 5 bases, with 13 bases lying between them. Germline CDR1 is MNHEY and CDR2 is SMNVEV (reference sequence).

The V call is TRBV7-9, the J call TRBJ2-5; TRBD1 aligns across 9 bases. Unmatched junction bases numbered 11, after V lost 5 bases and J lost 4 bases. The CDR3 has 16 amino acids. The germline V gene encodes CDR1 SEHNR and CDR2 FQNEAQ (reference sequence). CDR3 DNA sequence: TGTGCCAGCAGCGAGACCGGGACAGGGTTCTCAGAGACCCAGTACTTC. Translated: CASSETGTGFSETQYF.

In its sample, this clonotype was seen many times. The gene calls are TRBV7-8 and TRBJ1-2, with D maybe TRBD1 (6 bases). This CDR3 has 14 residues. Germline-derived CDR1 and CDR2 are SGHVS and FQNEAQ. With 1 base removed from V and 0 bases from J, the gap between germline ends came to 6 bases. The chain's CDR3 is CASSLGQANYGYTF. The CDR3 DNA follows: TGTGCCAGCAGCTTAGGACAGGCTAACTATGGCTACACCTTC.

This clonotype has just a few counts. The chain carries TRBV28 and TRBJ2-6; either TRBD1 or TRBD2 may fit D (5 bases each). V was clipped by 6 bases and J by 2 bases, with 17 bases between them. Germline V gene lookup returns CDR1 MDHEN and CDR2 SYDVKM. CDR3 length: 17 amino acids. The CDR3 protein is CASRRTFGTAGANVLTF. CDR3 bases: TGTGCCAGCAGGCGGACCTTCGGGACGGCTGGGGCCAACGTCCTGACTTTC.

This clonotype was observed a few times. The rearrangement joins TRBV7-6 to TRBJ1-2; 8 nucleotides agree with TRBD1. The CDR3 runs 14 residues. Germline values: CDR1 SGHVS, CDR2 FNYEAQ. Germline trimming cut 5 bases from V and 4 bases from J; bases unmatched to any gene: 6. CDR3 protein: CASSLTGAIYGYTF. CDR3 in DNA: TGTGCCAGCAGCCTGACAGGGGCAATCTATGGCTACACCTTC.

This rearrangement joins TRBV30 to TRBJ2-7, with D tentatively TRBD1 (6 bases). Trimming pared 2 bases from V and 9 bases from J, leaving 14 bases between. The CDR3 is 12 amino acids. CDR1 and CDR2 from the germline V gene are GTSNPN and SVGIG (reference sequence). This CDR3 reads CAWSSTGSGQYF. CDR3 DNA sequence: TGTGCCTGGAGTTCAACAGGGTCGGGGCAGTACTTC. Supplemented by reference TRBV30 and TRBJ2-7, the full variable domain reads SQTIHQWPATLVQPVGSPLSLECTVEGTSNPNLYWYRQAAGRGLQLLFYSVGIGQISSEVPQNLSASRPQDRQFILSSKKLLLSDSGFYLCAWSSTGSGQYFGPGTRLTVT.

This clonotype was counted between two and nine times. The chain has TRBV6-1 and TRBJ2-1; maybe TRBD1 (5 bases). Germline V CDR1 and CDR2: MNHNS, SASEGT. This CDR3 comprises 15 residues. The V and J ends lost 4 bases and 4 bases respectively, with 14 bases between them. For the CDR3, the DNA is TGTGCCAGCAGTGGTCAGGGATTCACGTACAATGAGCAGTTCTTC. Protein sequence: CASSGQGFTYNEQFF.